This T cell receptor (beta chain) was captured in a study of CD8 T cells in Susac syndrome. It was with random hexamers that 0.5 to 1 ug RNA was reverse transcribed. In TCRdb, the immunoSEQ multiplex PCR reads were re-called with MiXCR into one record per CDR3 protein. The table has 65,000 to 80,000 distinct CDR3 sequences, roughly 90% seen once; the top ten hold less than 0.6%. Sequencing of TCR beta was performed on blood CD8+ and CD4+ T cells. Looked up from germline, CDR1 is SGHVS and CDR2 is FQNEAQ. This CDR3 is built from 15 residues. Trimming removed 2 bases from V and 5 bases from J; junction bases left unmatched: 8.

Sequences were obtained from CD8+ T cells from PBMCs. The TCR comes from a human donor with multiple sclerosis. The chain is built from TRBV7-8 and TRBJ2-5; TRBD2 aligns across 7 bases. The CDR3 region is CASSLPGGSGETQYF. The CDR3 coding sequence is TGTGCCAGCAGCTTACCGGGCGGGAGTGGGGAGACCCAGTACTTC.